This record concerns one T cell receptor beta chain sequence. Here immunoSEQ multiplex PCR was the method, and the copy in TCRdb shows in-frame clones only, minus some. Of about 190,000 clones detected, around 82% appear once; the ten largest clones hold roughly 5.2%. Per germline, CDR1 MNHEY and CDR2 SMNVEV (reference sequence). V lost 6 bases to trimming and J lost 8 bases; unmatched junction nucleotides: 13. The CDR3 length is 15 residues. These data originate in a study of blood T cell repertoires in COVID-19. Study summary: T cells, B-cell-depleted T cells, or PBMCs provided the cDNA or gDNA that served as material.

The TCR sequence derives from a woman aged 60 to 75 with acute COVID-19. V and J are TRBV27 and TRBJ1-2, with 9 bases matching TRBD1. Sequenced material: PBMCs or T cells enriched from blood (not recorded which). The CDR3 sequence is CASRAPAGQGGGYTF. CDR3 sequence (DNA): TGTGCCAGCAGGGCGCCTGCGGGACAGGGAGGCGGCTACACCTTC.